These T cell receptor beta chains were read from a single sample in a study of T cells expressing NK-cell markers. Following a re-call of the 5' RACE reads, TCRdb has one entry per CDR3 protein and lacks DNA. The sample data list some 150,000 distinct CDR3 sequences. The sample taken for sequencing was blood T cells: a sorted CD56 or NKG2C T cell subset, CD4+ or CD8+ T cells, or bulk PBMC T cells (not recorded which). All receptors derive from a man aged 18 to 29 in good health. Both conserved end residues are part of each CDR3.

j_gene	v_gene	CDR3aa
TRBJ1-2	TRBV5-6	CASSWGSRAGTYGYTF
TRBJ2-3	TRBV7-9	CASSSNREEWDTQYF
TRBJ2-1	TRBV7-2	CASNGGVVSYNEQFF
TRBJ2-7	TRBV6-5	CASSYSSGNYEQYF
TRBJ1-3	TRBV15	CATSREGSGNTIYF
TRBJ2-1	TRBV19	CASSYGQGALNEQFF
TRBJ1-5	TRBV27	CASSSGQGDFSNQPQHF
TRBJ2-1	TRBV7-6	CASSLAASGREAPYNEQFF
TRBJ1-2	TRBV5-6	CASSSPGQRDGYTF
TRBJ2-6	TRBV12-3/TRBV12-4	CASTGANVLTF
TRBJ2-1	TRBV11-2	CASSQGTSPAREQFF
TRBJ2-5	TRBV11-2	CASSSNKQGTQETQYF
TRBJ2-1	TRBV6-1	CASSEAGRNEQFF